This T cell receptor (beta chain) originates from a study of cytotoxic CD8 clonotypes in ibrutinib-treated CLL. Study background: Following treatment for a median approximately 12 months, range 6 to 36, response samples were then taken. The study's findings and limits: Public clonotypes, found uncommonly, either contracted or stayed stable on treatment. Clonality was higher at ibrutinib response and returned toward baseline at progression.

With respect to this clone: Its antigen is unknown.

Germline CDR1 reads LGHNA; CDR2 reads YNFKEQ. This CDR3 has 11 amino acids. V was pared by 4 bases and J by 10 bases, with 8 bases between. Clones were read by immunoSEQ multiplex PCR, and TCRdb kept only the in-frame ones, dropping some. The sample lists some 30,000 clones, roughly 76% occurring once. Specimen: PBMCs, collected after 36 months of ibrutinib treatment. The TCR comes from a human donor with chronic lymphocytic leukemia. V is TRBV4-2 and J is TRBJ2-1; D is unclear. CDR3 in DNA: TGTGCCAGCAGCCGAAACGCAGAGCAGTTCTTC. Translation gives CASSRNAEQFF.